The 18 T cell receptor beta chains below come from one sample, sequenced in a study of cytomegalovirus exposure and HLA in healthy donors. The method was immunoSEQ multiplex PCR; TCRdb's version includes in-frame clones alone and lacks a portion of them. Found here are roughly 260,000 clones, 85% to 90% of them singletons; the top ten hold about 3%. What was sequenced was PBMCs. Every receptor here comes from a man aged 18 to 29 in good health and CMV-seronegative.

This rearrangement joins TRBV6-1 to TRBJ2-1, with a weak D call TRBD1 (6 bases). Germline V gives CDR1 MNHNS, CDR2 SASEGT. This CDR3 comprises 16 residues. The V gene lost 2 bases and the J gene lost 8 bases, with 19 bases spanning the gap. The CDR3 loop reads CASSEQGFLILDEQFF. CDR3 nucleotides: TGTGCCAGCAGTGAACAGGGGTTCCTGATTCTCGATGAGCAGTTCTTC.

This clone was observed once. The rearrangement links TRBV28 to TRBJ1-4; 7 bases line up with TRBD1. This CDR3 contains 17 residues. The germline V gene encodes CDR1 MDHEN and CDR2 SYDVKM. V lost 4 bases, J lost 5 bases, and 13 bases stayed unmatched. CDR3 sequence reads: CASSSPGGGGLNEKLFF. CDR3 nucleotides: TGTGCCAGCAGTTCCCCTGGAGGAGGGGGCCTGAATGAAAAACTGTTTTTT.

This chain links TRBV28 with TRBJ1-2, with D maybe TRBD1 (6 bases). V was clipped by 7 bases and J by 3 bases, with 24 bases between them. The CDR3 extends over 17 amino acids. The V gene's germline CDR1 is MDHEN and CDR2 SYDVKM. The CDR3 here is CASTIIPGHGTDYGYTF. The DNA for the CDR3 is TGTGCCAGCACCATAATTCCGGGACACGGTACCGACTATGGCTACACCTTC.

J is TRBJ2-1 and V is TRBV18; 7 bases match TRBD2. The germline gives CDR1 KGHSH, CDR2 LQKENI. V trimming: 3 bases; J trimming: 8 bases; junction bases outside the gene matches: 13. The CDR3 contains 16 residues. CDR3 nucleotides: TGTGCCAGCTCACCTCCCAAAGCGGGATCATGGGATGAGCAGTTCTTC. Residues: CASSPPKAGSWDEQFF. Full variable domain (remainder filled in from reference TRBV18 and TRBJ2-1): NAGVMQNPRHLVRRRGQEARLRCSPMKGHSHVYWYRQLPEEGLKFMVYLQKENIIDESGMPKERFSAEFPKEGPSILRIQQVVRGDSAAYFCASSPPKAGSWDEQFFGPGTRLTVL.

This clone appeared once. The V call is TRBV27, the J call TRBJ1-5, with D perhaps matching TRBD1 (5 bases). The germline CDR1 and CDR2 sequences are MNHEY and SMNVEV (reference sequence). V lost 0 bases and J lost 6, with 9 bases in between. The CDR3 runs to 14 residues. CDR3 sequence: CASSLSTGGQPQHF. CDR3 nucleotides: TGTGCCAGCAGTTTATCGACGGGGGGTCAGCCCCAGCATTTT.

The CDR3: CASRVPGQGYSLSYEQYF. The CDR3, as DNA: TGTGCCAGCAGAGTCCCGGGACAGGGATACTCCCTCTCCTACGAGCAGTACTTC. The chain has TRBV28 and TRBJ2-7, with 9 bases lining up with TRBD1. V lost 6 bases, J lost 0 bases, and 15 bases stayed unmatched. Germline V gene sequence: CDR1 MDHEN, CDR2 SYDVKM. The CDR3 loop spans 18 amino acids.

The CDR3 DNA follows: TGTGCCAGCAGCTTCCGGGAGAGGGCCTACGAGCAGTACTTC. It translates to CASSFRERAYEQYF. V usage is TRBV5-4 and J usage is TRBJ2-7; possibly TRBD2 for D (6 bases). Trimming pared 2 bases from V and 2 bases from J, leaving 11 bases between. This CDR3 region has 14 residues. Germline values: CDR1 SGHNT, CDR2 YYREEE (reference sequence).

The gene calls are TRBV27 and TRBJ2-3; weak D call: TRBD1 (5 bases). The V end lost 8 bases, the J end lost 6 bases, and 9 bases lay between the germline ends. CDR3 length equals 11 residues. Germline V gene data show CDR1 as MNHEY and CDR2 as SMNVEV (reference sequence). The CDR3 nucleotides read TGTGCCAGCGGGGCCTGGGATACGCAGTATTTT. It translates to CASGAWDTQYF.

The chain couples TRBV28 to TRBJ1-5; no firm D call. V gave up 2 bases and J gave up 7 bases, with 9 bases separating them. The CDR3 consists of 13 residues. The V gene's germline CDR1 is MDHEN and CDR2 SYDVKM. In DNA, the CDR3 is TGTGCCAGCAGTTTACCAGGTTGGCAGCCCCAGCATTTT. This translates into CASSLPGWQPQHF. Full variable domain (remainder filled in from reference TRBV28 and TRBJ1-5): DVKVTQSSRYLVKRTGEKVFLECVQDMDHENMFWYRQDPGLGLRLIYFSYDVKMKEKGDIPEGYSVSREKKERFSLILESASTNQTSMYLCASSLPGWQPQHFGDGTRLSIL.

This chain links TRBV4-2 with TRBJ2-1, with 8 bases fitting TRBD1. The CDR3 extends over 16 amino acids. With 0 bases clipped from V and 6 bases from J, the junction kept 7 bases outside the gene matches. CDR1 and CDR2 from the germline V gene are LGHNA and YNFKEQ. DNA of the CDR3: TGTGCCAGCAGCCAAGAGCCAGGGGGCGCGGTCAATGAGCAGTTCTTC. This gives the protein CASSQEPGGAVNEQFF.

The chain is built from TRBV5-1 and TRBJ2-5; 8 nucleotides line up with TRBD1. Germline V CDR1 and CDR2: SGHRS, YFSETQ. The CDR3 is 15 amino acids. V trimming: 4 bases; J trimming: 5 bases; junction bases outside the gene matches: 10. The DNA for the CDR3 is TGCGCCAGCAGCCCGTCAGGGGGCGAATGGGAGACCCAGTACTTC. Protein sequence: CASSPSGGEWETQYF.

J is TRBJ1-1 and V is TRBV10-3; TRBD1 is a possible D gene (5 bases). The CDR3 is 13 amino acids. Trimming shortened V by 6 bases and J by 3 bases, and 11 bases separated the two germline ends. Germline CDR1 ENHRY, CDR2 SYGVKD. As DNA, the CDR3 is TGTGCCATCAGGGGGCGGGGGGACACTGAAGCTTTCTTT. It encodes CAIRGRGDTEAFF.

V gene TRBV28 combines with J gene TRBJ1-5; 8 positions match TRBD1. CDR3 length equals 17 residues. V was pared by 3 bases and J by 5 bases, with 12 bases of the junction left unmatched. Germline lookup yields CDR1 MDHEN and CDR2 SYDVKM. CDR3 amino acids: CASSFFSLRDRYQPQHF. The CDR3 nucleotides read TGTGCCAGCAGTTTCTTCTCCTTGCGGGACAGGTATCAGCCCCAGCATTTT. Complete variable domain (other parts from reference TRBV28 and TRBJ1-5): DVKVTQSSRYLVKRTGEKVFLECVQDMDHENMFWYRQDPGLGLRLIYFSYDVKMKEKGDIPEGYSVSREKKERFSLILESASTNQTSMYLCASSFFSLRDRYQPQHFGDGTRLSIL.

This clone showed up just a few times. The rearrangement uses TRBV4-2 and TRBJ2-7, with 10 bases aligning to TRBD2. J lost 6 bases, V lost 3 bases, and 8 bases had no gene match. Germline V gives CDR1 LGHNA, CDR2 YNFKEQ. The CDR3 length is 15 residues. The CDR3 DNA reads TGTGCCAGCAGCCAGTTAGCGGGAGGCCCGGGCGAGCAGTACTTC. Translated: CASSQLAGGPGEQYF.

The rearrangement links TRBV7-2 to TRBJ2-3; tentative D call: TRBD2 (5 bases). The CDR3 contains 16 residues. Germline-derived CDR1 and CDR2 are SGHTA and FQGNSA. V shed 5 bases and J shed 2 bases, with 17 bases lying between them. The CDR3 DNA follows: TGTGCCAGCAGCCTAGGCCAGACTACAACCACAGATACGCAGTATTTT. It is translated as CASSLGQTTTTDTQYF.

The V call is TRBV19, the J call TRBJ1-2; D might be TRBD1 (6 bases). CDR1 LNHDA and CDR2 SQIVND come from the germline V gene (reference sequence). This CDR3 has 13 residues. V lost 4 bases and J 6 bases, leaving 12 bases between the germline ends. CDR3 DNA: TGTGCCAGTAGTAAACACAGGGTCCATGGCTACACCTTC. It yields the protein CASSKHRVHGYTF.

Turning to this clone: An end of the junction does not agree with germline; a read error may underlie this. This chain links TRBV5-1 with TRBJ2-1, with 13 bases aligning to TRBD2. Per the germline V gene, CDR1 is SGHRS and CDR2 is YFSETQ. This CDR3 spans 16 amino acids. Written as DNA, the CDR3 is TGTGCCAGCAGCTTTGGACTAGCGGGAGCCTGGAATGAGCAGTTCTTC. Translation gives CASSFGLAGAWNEQFF.

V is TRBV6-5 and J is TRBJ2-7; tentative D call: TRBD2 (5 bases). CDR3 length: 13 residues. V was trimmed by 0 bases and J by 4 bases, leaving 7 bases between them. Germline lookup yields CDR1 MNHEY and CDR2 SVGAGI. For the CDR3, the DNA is TGTGCCAGCAGTTACTCGACTAAATACGAGCAGTACTTC. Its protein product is CASSYSTKYEQYF.